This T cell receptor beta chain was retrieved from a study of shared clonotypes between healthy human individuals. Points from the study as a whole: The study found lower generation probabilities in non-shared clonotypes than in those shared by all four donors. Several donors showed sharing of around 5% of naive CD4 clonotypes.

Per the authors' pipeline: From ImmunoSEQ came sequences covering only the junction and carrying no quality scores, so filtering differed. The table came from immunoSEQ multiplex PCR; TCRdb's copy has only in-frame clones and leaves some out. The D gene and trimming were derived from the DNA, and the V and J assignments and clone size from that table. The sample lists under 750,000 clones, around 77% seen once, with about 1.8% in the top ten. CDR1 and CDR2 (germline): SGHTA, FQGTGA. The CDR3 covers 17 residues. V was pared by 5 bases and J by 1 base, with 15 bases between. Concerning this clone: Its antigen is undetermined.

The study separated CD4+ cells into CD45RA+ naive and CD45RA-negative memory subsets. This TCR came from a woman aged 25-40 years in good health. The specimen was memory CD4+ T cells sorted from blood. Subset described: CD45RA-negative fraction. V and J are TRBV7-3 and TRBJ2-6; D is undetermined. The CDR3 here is CASSPYEHESGANVLTF. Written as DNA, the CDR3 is TGTGCCAGCAGCCCCTACGAACACGAGTCTGGGGCCAACGTCCTGACTTTC.